This TCR beta chain was sequenced during a study of shared clonotypes between healthy human individuals. Regarding the study as a whole: Clonotype sharing among donors was expected to depend on sequencing depth. It was only blood that was sampled, and tissue repertoires likely differ.

V dropped 4 bases and J dropped 8; count of bases not matched to a gene: 6. The CDR3 covers 16 residues. In germline, CDR1 is SEHNR, CDR2 FQNEAQ (reference sequence). Those who donated, Caucasian adults without exception, all lived in Nashville, Tennessee. The repertoire was sequenced with immunoSEQ multiplex PCR; TCRdb's copy has only in-frame clones and lacks some. The table shows hundreds of thousands of clones, with 70% to 80% occurring only once. As to this clone: Its antigen remains unidentified.

This receptor was taken from a woman aged 40 to 50 in good health. Some clones in this sample may be carry-over from other donors' samples. The sequenced sample consisted of PBMCs. The rearrangement uses TRBV7-9 and TRBJ2-1; TRBD2 agrees at 15 bases. The DNA for the CDR3 is TGTGCCAGCAGCTGGACTAGCGGGAGGGCTGGAGATGAGCAGTTCTTC. This gives the protein CASSWTSGRAGDEQFF. Filled out from reference TRBV7-9 and TRBJ2-1, the complete variable domain reads DTGVSQNPRHKITKRGQNVTFRCDPISEHNRLYWYRQTLGQGPEFLTYFQNEAQLEKSRLLSDRFSAERPKGSFSTLEIQRTEQGDSAMYLCASSWTSGRAGDEQFFGPGTRLTVL.